This T cell receptor (beta chain) was identified in a study of blood T cell repertoires in COVID-19. About the research overall: From the United States, Italy and Spain came samples of acute and convalescent COVID-19. The analysed material was cDNA or gDNA that came from T cells, B-cell-depleted T cells, or PBMCs.

The CDR3 sequence is 19 residues long. The V gene's germline CDR1 is MDHEN and CDR2 SYDVKM. The J segment lost 2 bases and the V segment lost 3 bases, leaving 11 bases of the junction unmatched. Generated by immunoSEQ multiplex PCR, the TCRdb table keeps only in-frame clones and is missing some. The sample has a few hundred thousand clones; 80% to 95% are singletons. The receptor comes from a person aged 18-29 years with COVID-19, enrolled during active disease. Sequencing was performed on peripheral blood. The rearrangement links TRBV28 to TRBJ2-3, with 13 positions matching TRBD2. The CDR3 reads CASSFQPETSGRVTDTQYF. CDR3 bases: TGTGCCAGCAGTTTCCAACCGGAAACTAGCGGGAGGGTCACAGATACGCAGTATTTT.